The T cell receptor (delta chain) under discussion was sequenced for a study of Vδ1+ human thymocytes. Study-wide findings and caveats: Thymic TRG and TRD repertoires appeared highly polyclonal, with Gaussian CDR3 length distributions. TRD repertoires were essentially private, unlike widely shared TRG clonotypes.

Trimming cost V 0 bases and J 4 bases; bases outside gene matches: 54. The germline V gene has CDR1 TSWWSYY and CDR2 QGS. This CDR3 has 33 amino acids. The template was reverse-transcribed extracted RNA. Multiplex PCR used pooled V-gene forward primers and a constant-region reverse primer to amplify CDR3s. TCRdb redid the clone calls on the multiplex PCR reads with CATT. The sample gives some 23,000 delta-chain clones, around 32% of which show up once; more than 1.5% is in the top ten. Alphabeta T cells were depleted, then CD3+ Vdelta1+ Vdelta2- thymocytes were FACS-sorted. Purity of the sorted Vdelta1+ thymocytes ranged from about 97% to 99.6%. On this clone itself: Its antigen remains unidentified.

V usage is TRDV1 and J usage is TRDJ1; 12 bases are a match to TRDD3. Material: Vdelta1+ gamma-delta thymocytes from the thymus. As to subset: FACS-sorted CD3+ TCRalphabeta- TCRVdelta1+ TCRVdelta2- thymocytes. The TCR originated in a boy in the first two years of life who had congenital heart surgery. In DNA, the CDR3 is TGTGCTCTTGGGGAACTACCGGCCTCCTACGTTCCCCTACTGGGGGATACCAAACCAGAGTTTGAACGAGCTCCCTTAATTATCGATAAACTCATCTTT. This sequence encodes CALGELPASYVPLLGDTKPEFERAPLIIDKLIF.